This T cell receptor beta chain is from a study of blood T cell repertoires in COVID-19. Participants were aged about 18 to 100 years from roughly 25 US areas. Which cohort a participant joined came from the clinical history participants gave. Symptom resolution, clearance, or two negative PCRs marked donors in Cohort 3 as recovered. With 5 bases clipped from V and 3 bases from J, the junction kept 7 bases outside the gene matches. The germline V gene has CDR1 SGHTA and CDR2 FQGTGA. This CDR3 has 16 residues. Profiled with immunoSEQ multiplex PCR; TCRdb holds only in-frame clones, not every one. Counted here are fewer than 200,000 clones, 82% occurring once; the ten biggest clones make up 18%.

The rearrangement links TRBV7-3 to TRBJ1-2; TRBD1 agrees at 12 bases. This clonotype was obtained from a man aged 55 to 70 who had recovered from COVID-19. The sample was PBMCs or T cells enriched from blood (not recorded which). CDR3: CASSPGTGGLDYGYTF. CDR3 nucleotide sequence: TGTGCCAGCAGCCCGGGGACAGGGGGCTTGGACTATGGCTACACCTTC.